What follows is one T cell receptor beta chain and its context. Its antigen is unidentified. The source of the sample is a study of T cell repertoires in cytomegalovirus infection. TCRdb independently ran MiXCR on the reads; one entry per CDR3 protein. The sample lists approximately 730,000 distinct CDR3 sequences, 25% to 35% occurring once. Trimming pared 1 base from V and 9 bases from J, leaving 15 bases between. The CDR3 spans 14 residues. Germline V CDR1 and CDR2: LNHNV, YYDKDF (reference sequence). This sequence was found in a human donor in good health (CMV status not recorded). Some clones in this sample may be carry-over from other donors' samples. The rearrangement uses TRBV15 and TRBJ1-2; TRBD1 is a possible D gene (6 bases). This specimen was cultured CD8+ T cells from PBMCs, taken from culture after CMV antigen stimulation. The CDR3 DNA reads TGTGCCACCAGCAGAGCTGGACAGACCCGCCGCTACACCTTC. Protein sequence: CATSRAGQTRRYTF. The variable domain in full, completed from reference TRBV15 and TRBJ1-2, reads DAMVIQNPRYQVTQFGKPVTLSCSQTLNHNVMYWYQQKSSQAPKLLFHYYDKDFNNEADTPDNFQSRRPNTSFCFLDIRSPGLGDTAMYLCATSRAGQTRRYTFGSGTRLTVV.